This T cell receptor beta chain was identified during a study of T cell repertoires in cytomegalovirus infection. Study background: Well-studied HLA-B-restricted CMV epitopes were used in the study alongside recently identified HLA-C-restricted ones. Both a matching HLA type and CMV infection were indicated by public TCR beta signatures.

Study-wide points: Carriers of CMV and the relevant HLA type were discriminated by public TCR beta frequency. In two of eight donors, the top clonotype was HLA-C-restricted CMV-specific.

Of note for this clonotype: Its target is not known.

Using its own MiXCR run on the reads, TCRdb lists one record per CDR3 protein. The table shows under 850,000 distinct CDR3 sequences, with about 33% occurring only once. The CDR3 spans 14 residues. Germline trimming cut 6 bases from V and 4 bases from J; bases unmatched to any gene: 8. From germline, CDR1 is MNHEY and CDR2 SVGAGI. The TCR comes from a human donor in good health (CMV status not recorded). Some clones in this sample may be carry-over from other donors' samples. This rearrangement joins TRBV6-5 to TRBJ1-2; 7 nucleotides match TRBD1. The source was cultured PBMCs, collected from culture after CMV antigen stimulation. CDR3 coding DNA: TGTGCCAGCAGACCCCCGGGACAGCCCTATGGCTACACCTTC. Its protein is CASRPPGQPYGYTF.